The 31 T cell receptor beta chains in this list originate from one sample, sequenced in a study of T cells in Graves' hyperthyroidism and ophthalmopathy. The CDR3 regions of TCR beta were amplified from RNA transcripts. TCR CDR3 regions were first amplified by RT-PCR with HTBI primers. TCRdb re-called the multiplex PCR reads with MiXCR, one entry per CDR3 protein. The sample holds roughly 280,000 distinct CDR3 sequences, over 15% seen once. Sequencing was done on a sample of blood. These TCRs come from a woman in her sixties with Graves' ophthalmopathy.

This chain links TRBV14 with TRBJ2-2; weak D call: TRBD2 (5 bases). V was trimmed by 2 bases and J by 7 bases, leaving 11 bases between them. CDR1 is SGHDN, CDR2 FVKESK, per germline. The CDR3 spans 14 residues. The CDR3 is CASSQQVGIGELFF. The CDR3 DNA reads TGTGCCAGCAGCCAACAGGTCGGGATCGGGGAGCTGTTTTTT.

This clonotype was detected only once. The V and J genes are TRBV5-6 and TRBJ1-1, with D uncertain. From germline, CDR1 is SGHDT and CDR2 YYEEEE. The CDR3 totals 11 residues. V was trimmed by 4 bases and J by 3 bases, leaving 4 bases between them. The CDR3 DNA sequence: TGTGCCAGCAGCACCTACACTGAAGCTTTCTTT. It encodes CASSTYTEAFF.

This clonotype was observed a few times. The chain has TRBV7-2 and TRBJ2-7, with D maybe TRBD1 (6 bases). In germline, CDR1 is SGHTA, CDR2 FQGNSA. The V gene lost 2 bases and the J gene lost 6 bases, with 29 bases spanning the gap. The CDR3 runs 19 residues. In DNA form, the CDR3 reads TGTGCCAGCAGCTTATGCTGCCCAGAACAGGGTCCCTCGGCTCTCGAGCAGTACTTC. Encoded protein: CASSLCCPEQGPSALEQYF.

This clonotype was observed at least ten times. This chain connects TRBV7-2 to TRBJ1-1; no clear D gene. The CDR3 extends over 13 amino acids. CDR1 and CDR2 from the germline V gene are SGHTA and FQGNSA. V dropped 0 bases and J dropped 8 bases, with 10 bases sitting between them. The CDR3 bases are TGTGCCAGCAGCTTAGCGCGGGAGGCCGAAGCTTTCTTT. This encodes CASSLAREAEAFF.

This clonotype was counted ten times or more. The chain links TRBV14 to TRBJ2-7; D possibly corresponds to TRBD2 (6 bases). V was pared by 1 base and J by 0 bases, with 10 bases between. The CDR3 has 15 residues. Germline CDR1 reads SGHDN; CDR2 reads FVKESK. CDR3 sequence reads: CASSQGDGSSYEQYF. CDR3 sequence (DNA): TGTGCCAGCAGCCAAGGGGACGGGAGCTCCTACGAGCAGTACTTC.

This clonotype has a handful of counts. The chain couples TRBV27 to TRBJ1-5, with TRBD1 matching over 7 bases. The germline V gene encodes CDR1 MNHEY and CDR2 SMNVEV (reference sequence). Trimming removed 4 bases from V and 0 bases from J; junction bases left unmatched: 9. The CDR3 has 17 amino acids. CDR3 DNA sequence: TGTGCCAGCAGTTGGAACCGGGACAGCTTTAGCAATCAGCCCCAGCATTTT. Amino acid sequence: CASSWNRDSFSNQPQHF.

This clonotype was detected ten times or more. The genes are TRBV11-3 and TRBJ2-3, with 11 bases that match TRBD2. CDR3 length: 16 amino acids. V trimming: 4 bases; J trimming: 0 bases; junction bases outside the gene matches: 3. Germline V lookup: CDR1 SGHNT, CDR2 YENEEA. In DNA form, the CDR3 reads TGTGCCAGCAGCTCGGGACTAGCGGAGAGCACAGATACGCAGTATTTT. Amino acids: CASSSGLAESTDTQYF. The whole variable domain, remainder taken from reference TRBV11-3 and TRBJ2-3, is EAGVVQSPRYKIIEKKQPVAFWCNPISGHNTLYWYLQNLGQGPELLIRYENEEAVDDSQLPKDRFSAERLKGVDSTLKIQPAELGDSAVYLCASSSGLAESTDTQYFGPGTRLTVL.

The chain joins TRBV7-2 to TRBJ2-2, with 8 nucleotides matching TRBD1. The germline CDR1 and CDR2 sequences are SGHTA and FQGNSA. V was pared by 1 base and J by 5 bases, with 3 bases of the junction left unmatched. CDR3 length equals 15 residues. In nucleotides, the CDR3 is TGTGCCAGCAGCTTAGGATGGACAGGGACCGGGGAGCTGTTTTTT. This translates into CASSLGWTGTGELFF.

Many counts were recorded for this clonotype. This chain uses TRBV28 with TRBJ1-1; maybe TRBD1 (5 bases). The CDR3 totals 15 residues. V was shortened by 6 bases and J by 4 bases, with 18 bases between the two germline ends. The germline gives CDR1 MDHEN, CDR2 SYDVKM. The CDR3 DNA reads as TGTGCCAGCAGCACCCCCGTCCCGGGGCGCACTGAAGCTTTCTTT. Translating gives CASSTPVPGRTEAFF. The full variable domain, rest sourced from reference TRBV28 and TRBJ1-1, is DVKVTQSSRYLVKRTGEKVFLECVQDMDHENMFWYRQDPGLGLRLIYFSYDVKMKEKGDIPEGYSVSREKKERFSLILESASTNQTSMYLCASSTPVPGRTEAFFGQGTRLTVV.

Ten or more counts support this clonotype. Here the CDR3 DNA reads TGCGCCAGCAGCCAAGATTCGTTCACAGATACGCAGTATTTT. It specifies CASSQDSFTDTQYF. The chain couples TRBV4-3 to TRBJ2-3; no reliable D call. The CDR3 extends over 14 amino acids. V was trimmed by 0 bases and J by 2 bases, leaving 6 bases between them. Germline CDR1 is LGHNA and CDR2 is YSLEER.

There are many counts of this clonotype. The chain has TRBV25-1 and TRBJ2-7, with no clear D. CDR3 size: 14 residues. The V end was cut by 3 bases, the J end by 6 bases, with 15 bases between. Germline values: CDR1 MGHDK, CDR2 SYGVNS. The CDR3: CASSDPEESREQYF. For the CDR3, the DNA is TGTGCCAGCAGTGATCCGGAAGAGTCGCGCGAGCAGTACTTC.

This clonotype was observed a few times. The chain recombines TRBV6-1 with TRBJ2-7, with a weak D call TRBD1 (6 bases). Deletions cut 5 bases from V and 2 bases from J, with 16 bases between. CDR3 length equals 15 residues. Germline assignment: CDR1 MNHNS and CDR2 SASEGT. The CDR3 loop reads CASSSHQGSPYEQYF. As DNA, the CDR3 is TGTGCCAGCAGTTCCCACCAGGGGTCCCCCTACGAGCAGTACTTC.

A few counts support this clonotype. The gene calls are TRBV20-1 and TRBJ2-7; D is unclear. Germline lookup yields CDR1 DFQATT and CDR2 SNEGSKA (reference sequence). The CDR3 is 11 residues long. V was pared by 5 bases and J by 2 bases, with 7 bases between. The CDR3 nucleotides read TGCAGTGCTGCCAGCGCCTACGAGCAGTACTTC. Translating gives CSAASAYEQYF.

To note about this clonotype: A junction boundary mismatches the germline segment, possibly from a read error. The V call is TRBV19, the J call TRBJ1-1; D gene uncertain. Germline-derived CDR1 and CDR2 are LNHDA and SQIVND (reference sequence). The CDR3 totals 13 residues. CDR3 residues: CASTPAEGPEAFF. CDR3 coding DNA: TGTGCCAGTACCCCAGCAGAGGGCCCTGAGGCTTTCTTT.

With respect to this clonotype: It is likely a read error, because the conserved phenylalanine at the end of the CDR3 is missing. V usage is TRBV19 and J usage is TRBJ2-7; TRBD1 matches at 9 bases. The CDR3 is made up of 15 amino acids. The trim removed 4 bases at V and 5 bases at J, leaving 9 bases unmatched. Germline lookup yields CDR1 LNHDA and CDR2 SQIVND (reference sequence). Written as DNA, the CDR3 is TGTGCCAGTAGTAGGGCTCAACGGGACAGGGACGAGCAGTACCTC. This codes for CASSRAQRDRDEQYL.

This clonotype was seen repeatedly, ten times or more. The V call is TRBV7-8, the J call TRBJ1-1, with a possible D match to TRBD1 (6 bases). V was shortened by 4 bases and J by 1 base, with 13 bases between the two germline ends. Germline V CDR1 and CDR2: SGHVS, FQNEAQ. There are 15 residues in the CDR3. CDR3 DNA sequence: TGTGCCAGCAGCTCCCTGGGAGGGGGGAACACTGAAGCTTTCTTT. Translation: CASSSLGGGNTEAFF.

V gene TRBV7-2 combines with J gene TRBJ2-1; TRBD2 agrees at 12 bases. CDR1 SGHTA and CDR2 FQGNSA come from the germline V gene. The J segment lost 3 bases and the V segment lost 1 base, leaving 1 base of the junction unmatched. This CDR3 is 16 amino acids long. Here the CDR3 DNA reads TGTGCCAGCAGCTTAGGACTAGCGGGAGACTACAATGAGCAGTTCTTC. As protein: CASSLGLAGDYNEQFF. Using reference TRBV7-2 and TRBJ2-1 for the parts outside the CDR3, the full variable domain is GAGVSQSPSNKVTEKGKDVELRCDPISGHTALYWYRQSLGQGLEFLIYFQGNSAPDKSGLPSDRFSAERTGGSVSTLTIQRTQQEDSAVYLCASSLGLAGDYNEQFFGPGTRLTVL.

This clonotype has ten or more counts. The CDR3 DNA is TGTGCCAGCAGCTCCCCCAGGGGGGGCAATCAGCCCCAGCATTTT. It is translated as CASSSPRGGNQPQHF. This chain joins TRBV6-2 or TRBV6-3 and TRBJ1-5, with 7 bases matching TRBD1. The germline gives CDR1 MNHEY, CDR2 SVGEGT. V lost 6 bases and J lost 2; bases outside the gene matches: 7. This CDR3 spans 15 amino acids.

J is TRBJ2-3 and V is TRBV7-2, with 7 bases that match TRBD2. V trimming: 3 bases; J trimming: 2 bases; junction bases outside the gene matches: 2. The CDR3 sequence is 14 residues long. Looked up from germline, CDR1 is SGHTA and CDR2 is FQGNSA. The CDR3 region has the DNA TGTGCCAGCAGCTTTCGGGACTACACAGATACGCAGTATTTT. Its protein product is CASSFRDYTDTQYF.

This clonotype was observed at least ten times. The chain joins TRBV18 to TRBJ1-6, with TRBD1 as a possible D gene (6 bases). Germline loops: CDR1 KGHSH, CDR2 LQKENI. V was cut by 3 bases and J by 7 bases, with 10 bases left in between. CDR3 size: 14 residues. The DNA of the CDR3 is TGTGCCAGCTCACCGGATGGACAGAATTCACCCCTCCACTTT. This gives the protein CASSPDGQNSPLHF. Using reference TRBV18 and TRBJ1-6 for the parts outside the CDR3, the full variable domain is NAGVMQNPRHLVRRRGQEARLRCSPMKGHSHVYWYRQLPEEGLKFMVYLQKENIIDESGMPKERFSAEFPKEGPSILRIQQVVRGDSAAYFCASSPDGQNSPLHFGNGTRLTVT.

The chain employs TRBV29-1 and TRBJ2-3; D is possibly TRBD1 (6 bases). Germline CDR1 is SQVTM and CDR2 is ANQGSEA. The CDR3 sequence is 16 residues long. V lost 6 bases and J 5 bases, leaving 24 bases between the germline ends. DNA of the CDR3: TGCAGCGTCCGAAAGGACAGTACTAGAGGGGGAGATACGCAGTATTTT. It codes for CSVRKDSTRGGDTQYF.

This clonotype came up a few times. The V gene is TRBV25-1, the J gene TRBJ1-1, with TRBD1 matching 9 bases. CDR1 and CDR2 from the germline V gene are MGHDK and SYGVNS. This CDR3 is 14 amino acids long. The ends lost 6 bases at V and 7 bases at J; junction bases unmatched: 9. CDR3 DNA: TGTGCCAGCAGCCCCTGGACAGGGGAAGTTGAAGCTTTCTTT. Residues: CASSPWTGEVEAFF.

This clonotype appeared a few times. CDR3 coding DNA: TGTGCCATCAGAGGAGTGACAGGCGGGGCCGGGGAGCTGTTTTTT. Translated, it gives CAIRGVTGGAGELFF. The chain carries TRBV10-3 and TRBJ2-2, with D perhaps TRBD1 or TRBD2 (6 bases each). The CDR3 length is 15 residues. V was clipped by 6 bases and J by 6 bases, with 17 bases between them. Germline CDR1 is ENHRY and CDR2 is SYGVKD.

In its sample, this clonotype was seen many times. This rearrangement joins TRBV2 to TRBJ2-7; 7 nucleotides match TRBD1. The germline V gene has CDR1 SNHLY and CDR2 FYNNEI. The V gene end was trimmed by 5 bases and the J gene end by 0 bases; junction bases not matched to a gene: 10. The CDR3 totals 16 residues. CDR3 sequence reads: CASSRLQGPSSYEQYF. The CDR3 bases are TGTGCCAGCAGTCGATTACAGGGGCCGAGCTCCTACGAGCAGTACTTC.

This chain connects TRBV3-1 to TRBJ2-3, with a tentative D call TRBD1 (5 bases). CDR1 LGHDT and CDR2 YNNKEL come from the germline V gene (reference sequence). This CDR3 comprises 14 residues. V lost 4 bases, J lost 1 base, and 9 bases lay in between. CDR3 sequence: CASSPRQRTDTQYF. The CDR3 nucleotides are TGTGCCAGCAGCCCCCGACAGCGCACAGATACGCAGTATTTT.

Ten or more counts support this clonotype. In DNA form, the CDR3 reads TGCAGTGCTAGTAGCGGGGGTACCTACGAGCAGTACTTC. Translated: CSASSGGTYEQYF. This sequence joins TRBV20-1 and TRBJ2-7, with 9 bases that match TRBD2. Looked up from germline, CDR1 is DFQATT and CDR2 is SNEGSKA (reference sequence). V shed 3 bases and J 2 bases; nucleotides not matched to a gene: 2. The CDR3 sequence is 13 residues long.

This clonotype was seen more than once but under ten times. This rearrangement joins TRBV27 to TRBJ1-6; D possibly corresponds to TRBD1 (6 bases). This CDR3 region has 15 residues. The V end was cut by 3 bases, the J end by 10 bases, with 16 bases between. Germline CDR1 and CDR2: MNHEY and SMNVEV (reference sequence). Here the CDR3 reads CASSFLGTNYSPLHF. DNA of the CDR3: TGTGCCAGCAGTTTCCTTGGGACAAACTACTCACCCCTCCACTTT.

The J gene is TRBJ2-3, the V gene TRBV24-1; 8 positions agree with TRBD1. The CDR3 spans 17 residues. Germline V gene data show CDR1 as KGHDR and CDR2 as SFDVKD. Unmatched junction bases numbered 11, after V lost 4 bases and J lost 3 bases. CDR3 DNA: TGTGCCACCAGTGACTTAGGACAGGGACCTTCTACAGATACGCAGTATTTT. As protein: CATSDLGQGPSTDTQYF.

At least ten counts were recorded for this clonotype. The CDR3 protein is CASSPVLGGRDTEAFF. The DNA for the CDR3 is TGTGCCAGCTCACCAGTCTTGGGAGGGCGGGACACTGAAGCTTTCTTT. The chain combines TRBV18 with TRBJ1-1; D uncertain. The germline V gene has CDR1 KGHSH and CDR2 LQKENI. The CDR3 length is 16 residues. V shed 2 bases and J shed 3 bases, with 16 bases lying between them.

The gene calls are TRBV28 and TRBJ2-1; 10 nucleotides line up with TRBD2. V trimming: 1 base; J trimming: 9 bases; junction bases outside the gene matches: 12. The CDR3 sequence is 17 residues long. Germline loops: CDR1 MDHEN, CDR2 SYDVKM. Here the CDR3 DNA reads TGTGCCAGCAGTTTATTGGCTACTAGCGGGGTCGAGGGTGAGCAGTTCTTC. Amino acid sequence: CASSLLATSGVEGEQFF.

This clonotype appeared a few times. The J gene is TRBJ2-5, the V gene TRBV6-2 or TRBV6-3; either TRBD1 or TRBD2 may supply D (5 bases each). Germline V gene sequence: CDR1 MNHEY, CDR2 SVGEGT. This CDR3 spans 15 amino acids. Trimming left V 7 bases short and J 7 bases short, with 22 bases between. The CDR3 is CASTRGTRLIGTQYF. The CDR3 bases are TGTGCCAGCACACGTGGGACCCGCCTGATTGGGACCCAGTACTTC.